The present entry profiles one T cell receptor beta chain with its context. This record belongs to a study of blood T cell repertoires in COVID-19. Measured with immunoSEQ multiplex PCR; TCRdb has only the in-frame clones, and not every one. This table has some 700,000 clones, approximately 90% appearing once. V was trimmed by 1 base and J by 10 bases, leaving 16 bases between them. Germline CDR1 reads PRHDT; CDR2 reads FYEKMQ (reference sequence). This CDR3 region has 14 residues. The sequencing input was peripheral blood. The chain carries TRBV13 and TRBJ1-1, with TRBD1 as a possible D gene (6 bases). The TCR was taken from a woman between 18 and 30 years old with acute or convalescent COVID-19. The CDR3, as DNA: TGTGCCAGCAGCTTAGTTACAGGGTTTTCAGGAGCTTTCTTT. Amino acid sequence: CASSLVTGFSGAFF.